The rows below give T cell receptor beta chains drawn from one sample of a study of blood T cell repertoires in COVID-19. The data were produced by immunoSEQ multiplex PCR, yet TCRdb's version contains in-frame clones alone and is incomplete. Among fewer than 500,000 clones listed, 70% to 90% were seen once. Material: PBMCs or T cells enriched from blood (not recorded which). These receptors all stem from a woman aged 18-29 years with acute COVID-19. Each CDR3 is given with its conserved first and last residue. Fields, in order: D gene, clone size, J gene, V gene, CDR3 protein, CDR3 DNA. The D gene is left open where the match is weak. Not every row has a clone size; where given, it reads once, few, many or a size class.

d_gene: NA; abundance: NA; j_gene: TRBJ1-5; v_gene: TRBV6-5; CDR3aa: CASKFREDQPQHF; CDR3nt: TGTGCCAGCAAATTCAGGGAAGATCAGCCCCAGCATTTT
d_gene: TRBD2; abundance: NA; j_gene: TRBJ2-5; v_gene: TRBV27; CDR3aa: CASSLGTSGGETQYF; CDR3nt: TGTGCCAGCAGTTTAGGGACTAGCGGGGGTGAGACCCAGTACTTC
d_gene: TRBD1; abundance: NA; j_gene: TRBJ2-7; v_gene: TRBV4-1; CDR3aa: CASSQVGQGIAEQYF; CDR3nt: TGCGCCAGCAGCCAAGTGGGACAGGGAATAGCCGAGCAGTACTTC
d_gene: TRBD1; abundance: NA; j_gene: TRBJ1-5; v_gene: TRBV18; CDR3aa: CASSPQPSGTGNQPQHF; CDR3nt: TGTGCCAGCTCACCTCAACCATCCGGGACAGGAAATCAGCCCCAGCATTTT
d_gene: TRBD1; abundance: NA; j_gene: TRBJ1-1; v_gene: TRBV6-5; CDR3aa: CASMSEGANTEAFF; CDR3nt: TGTGCCAGCATGTCAGAGGGGGCGAACACTGAAGCTTTCTTT
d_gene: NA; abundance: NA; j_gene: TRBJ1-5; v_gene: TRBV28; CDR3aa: CASLGSNQPQHF; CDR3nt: TGTGCCAGTCTAGGTAGCAATCAGCCCCAGCATTTT
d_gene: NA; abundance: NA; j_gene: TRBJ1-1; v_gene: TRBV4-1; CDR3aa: CASKQPYDTEAFF; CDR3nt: TGCGCCAGCAAGCAACCTTATGACACTGAAGCTTTCTTT
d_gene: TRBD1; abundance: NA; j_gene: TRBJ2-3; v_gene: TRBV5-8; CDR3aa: CASSLVPGQGYTQYF; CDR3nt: TGTGCCAGCAGCTTGGTGCCGGGACAGGGATATACGCAGTATTTT
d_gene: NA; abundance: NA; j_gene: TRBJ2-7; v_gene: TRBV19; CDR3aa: CASSISRDYEQYF; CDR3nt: TGTGCCAGTAGTATCTCGCGAGACTACGAGCAGTACTTC
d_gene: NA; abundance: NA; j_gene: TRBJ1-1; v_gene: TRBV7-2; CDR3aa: CASSGLGVNTEAFF; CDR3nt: TGTGCCAGCAGTGGACTGGGAGTGAACACTGAAGCTTTCTTT
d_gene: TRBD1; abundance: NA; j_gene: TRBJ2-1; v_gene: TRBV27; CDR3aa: CASSPGQGGYNEQFF; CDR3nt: TGTGCCAGCAGTCCGGGACAGGGGGGCTACAATGAGCAGTTCTTC
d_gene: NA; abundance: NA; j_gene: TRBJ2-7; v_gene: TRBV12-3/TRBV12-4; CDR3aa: CASSGDFYEQYF; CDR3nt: TGTGCCAGCAGCGGGGACTTCTACGAGCAGTACTTC
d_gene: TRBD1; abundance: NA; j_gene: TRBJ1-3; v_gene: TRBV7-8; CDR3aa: CASSSFLQGAGNTIYF; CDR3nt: TGTGCCAGCAGCTCCTTCTTACAGGGGGCTGGAAACACCATATATTTT
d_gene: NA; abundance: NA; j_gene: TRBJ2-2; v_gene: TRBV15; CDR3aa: CATSPRETGELFF; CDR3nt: TGTGCCACCAGCCCCCGCGAGACCGGGGAGCTGTTTTTT
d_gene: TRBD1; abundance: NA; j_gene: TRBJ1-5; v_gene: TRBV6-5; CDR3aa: CASSYSGQSNQPQHF; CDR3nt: TGTGCCAGCAGTTACTCGGGACAGAGCAATCAGCCCCAGCATTTT
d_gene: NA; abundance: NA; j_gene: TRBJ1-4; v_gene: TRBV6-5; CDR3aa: CASSYQDSPGEKLFF; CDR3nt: TGTGCCAGCAGTTACCAGGACAGCCCGGGTGAAAAACTGTTTTTT
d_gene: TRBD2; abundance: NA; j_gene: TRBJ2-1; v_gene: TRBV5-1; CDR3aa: CASSRGRGGLNEQFF; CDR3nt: TGCGCCAGCAGCCGCGGGCGGGGGGGCCTTAATGAGCAGTTCTTC
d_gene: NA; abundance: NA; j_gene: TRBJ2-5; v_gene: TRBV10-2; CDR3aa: CASSEARGTQYF; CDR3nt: TGCGCCAGCAGTGAGGCTAGGGGGACCCAGTACTTC
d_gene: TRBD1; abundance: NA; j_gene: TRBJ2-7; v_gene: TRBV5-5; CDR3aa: CASRAGTGEYEQYF; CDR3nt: TGTGCCAGCAGGGCGGGGACAGGGGAGTACGAGCAGTACTTC
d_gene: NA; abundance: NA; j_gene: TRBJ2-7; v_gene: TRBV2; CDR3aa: CASNQGYEQYF; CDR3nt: TGTGCCAGCAACCAGGGTTACGAGCAGTACTTC
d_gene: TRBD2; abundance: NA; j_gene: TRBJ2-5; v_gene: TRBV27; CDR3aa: CASSPAGGPLETQYF; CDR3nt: TGTGCCAGCAGTCCCGCGGGGGGGCCGCTGGAGACCCAGTACTTC
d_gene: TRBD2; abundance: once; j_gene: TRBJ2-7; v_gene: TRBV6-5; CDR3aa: CASSYSGGRADEQYF; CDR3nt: TGTGCCAGCAGTTACTCGGGCGGGAGAGCCGACGAGCAGTACTTC
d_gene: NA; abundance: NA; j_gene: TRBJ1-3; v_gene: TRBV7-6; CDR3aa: CASSLDRTSGNTIYF; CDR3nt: TGTGCCAGCAGCTTAGACAGAACCTCTGGAAACACCATATATTTT
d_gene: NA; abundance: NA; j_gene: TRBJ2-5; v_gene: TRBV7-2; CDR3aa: CASSPTTAQETQYF; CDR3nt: TGTGCCAGCAGCCCGACGACAGCCCAAGAGACCCAGTACTTC
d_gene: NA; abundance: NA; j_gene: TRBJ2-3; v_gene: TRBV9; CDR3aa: CASSLGQLTDTQYF; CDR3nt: TGTGCCAGCAGCCTCGGACAGCTCACAGATACGCAGTATTTT
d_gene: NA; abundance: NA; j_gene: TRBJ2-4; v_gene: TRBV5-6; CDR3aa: CASSLSSARIGDIQYF; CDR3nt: TGTGCCAGCAGCTTGAGCTCGGCGAGAATAGGGGACATTCAGTACTTC
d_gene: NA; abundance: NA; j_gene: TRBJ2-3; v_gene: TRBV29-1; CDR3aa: CSAQGDGTDTQYF; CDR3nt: TGCAGCGCCCAAGGGGATGGCACAGATACGCAGTATTTT
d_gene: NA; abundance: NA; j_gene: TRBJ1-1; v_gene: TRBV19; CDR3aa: CASSISRAGSTEAFF; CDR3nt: TGTGCCAGTAGTATCTCGAGGGCGGGTAGCACTGAAGCTTTCTTT
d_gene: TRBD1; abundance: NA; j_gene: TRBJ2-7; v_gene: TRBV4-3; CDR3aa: CASSQGSSGGSEEQYF; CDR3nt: TGCGCCAGCAGCCAGGGTAGCTCAGGGGGCTCGGAAGAGCAGTACTTC
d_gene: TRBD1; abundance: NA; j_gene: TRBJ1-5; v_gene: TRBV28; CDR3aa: CASKGQGYQPQHF; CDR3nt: TGTGCCAGCAAAGGACAGGGGTATCAGCCCCAGCATTTT
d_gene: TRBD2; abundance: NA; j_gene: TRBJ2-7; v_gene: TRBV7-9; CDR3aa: CASSLTGGAGEQYF; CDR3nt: TGTGCCAGCAGCTTAACCGGGGGGGCGGGAGAGCAGTACTTC
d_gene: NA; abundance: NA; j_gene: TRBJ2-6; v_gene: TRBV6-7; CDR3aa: CASSYGGRGAAYSGANVLTF; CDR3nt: TGTGCCAGCAGTTACGGGGGTCGGGGGGCGGCGTACTCTGGGGCCAACGTCCTGACTTTC
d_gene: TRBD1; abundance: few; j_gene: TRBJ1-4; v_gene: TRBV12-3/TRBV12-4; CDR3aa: CASGQGPEKLFF; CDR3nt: TGTGCCAGCGGACAGGGCCCTGAAAAACTGTTTTTT
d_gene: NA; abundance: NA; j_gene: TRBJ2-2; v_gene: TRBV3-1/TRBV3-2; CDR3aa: CASSQEQRTGELFF; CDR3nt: TGTGCCAGCAGCCAAGAGCAGCGTACCGGGGAGCTGTTTTTT
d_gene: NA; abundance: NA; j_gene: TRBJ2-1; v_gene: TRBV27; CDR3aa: CAGQKRASFVPSNNEQFF; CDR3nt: TGTGCCGGACAAAAGCGGGCGTCCTTCGTTCCCTCGAACAATGAGCAGTTCTTC
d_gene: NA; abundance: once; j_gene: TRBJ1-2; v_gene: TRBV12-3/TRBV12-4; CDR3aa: CASSPGEGYGYTF; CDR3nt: TGTGCCAGCAGCCCAGGGGAAGGCTATGGCTACACCTTC
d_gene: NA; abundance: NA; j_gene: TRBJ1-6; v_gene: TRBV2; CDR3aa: CASDQEVDSPLHF; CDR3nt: TGTGCCAGCGACCAGGAGGTCGATTCACCCCTCCACTTT